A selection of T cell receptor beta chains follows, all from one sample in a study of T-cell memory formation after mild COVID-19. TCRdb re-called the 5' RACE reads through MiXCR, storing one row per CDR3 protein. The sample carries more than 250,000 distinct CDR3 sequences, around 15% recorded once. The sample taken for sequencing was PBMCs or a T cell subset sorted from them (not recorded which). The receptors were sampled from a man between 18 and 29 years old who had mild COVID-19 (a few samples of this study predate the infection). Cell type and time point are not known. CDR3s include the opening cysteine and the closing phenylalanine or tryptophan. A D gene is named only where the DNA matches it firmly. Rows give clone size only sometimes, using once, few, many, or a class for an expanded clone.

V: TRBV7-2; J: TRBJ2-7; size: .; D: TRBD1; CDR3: CASSFYQGANEQYF; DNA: TGTGCCAGCAGCTTCTATCAGGGGGCGAACGAGCAGTACTTC
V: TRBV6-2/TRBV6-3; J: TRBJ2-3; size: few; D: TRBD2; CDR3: CASSYPAGTSGGPLGTDTQYF; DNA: TGTGCCAGCAGTTACCCCGCCGGGACTAGCGGGGGCCCCCTGGGCACAGATACGCAGTATTTT
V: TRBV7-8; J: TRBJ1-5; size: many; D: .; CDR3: CASGLGNGLIDQPQHF; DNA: TGTGCCAGCGGGTTGGGAAATGGGCTCATAGATCAGCCCCAGCATTTT
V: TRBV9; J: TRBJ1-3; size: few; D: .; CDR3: CASSVVPDTSGNTIYF; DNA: TGTGCCAGCAGCGTAGTTCCGGACACATCTGGAAACACCATATATTTT
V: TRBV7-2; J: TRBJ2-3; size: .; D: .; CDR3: CASSPSRDTQYF; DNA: TGTGCCAGCAGCCCGTCTCGGGATACGCAGTATTTT
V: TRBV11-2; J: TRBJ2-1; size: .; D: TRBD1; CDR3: CASSLGTDEQFF; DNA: TGTGCCAGCAGCCTGGGGACAGATGAGCAGTTCTTC
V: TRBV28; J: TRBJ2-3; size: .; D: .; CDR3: CASSFGLASTDTQYF; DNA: TGTGCCAGCAGTTTCGGGTTAGCTAGCACAGATACGCAGTATTTT
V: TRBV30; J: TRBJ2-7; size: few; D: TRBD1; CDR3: CAWSPSTGDEQYF; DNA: TGTGCCTGGAGTCCGTCGACAGGGGACGAGCAGTACTTC
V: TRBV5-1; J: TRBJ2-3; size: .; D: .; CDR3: CASSYNRGLRIDTQYF; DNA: TGCGCCAGCAGCTACAACAGGGGACTAAGAATAGATACGCAGTATTTT
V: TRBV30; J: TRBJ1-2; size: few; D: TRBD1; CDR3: CAWSRTGDGYTF; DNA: TGTGCCTGGAGCCGGACAGGGGATGGCTACACCTTC
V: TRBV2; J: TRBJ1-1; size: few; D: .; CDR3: CASEGSTEAFF; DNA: TGTGCCAGCGAAGGATCCACTGAAGCTTTCTTT
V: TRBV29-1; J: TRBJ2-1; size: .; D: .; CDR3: CSVVGQRYNEQFF; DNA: TGCAGCGTTGTTGGGCAGCGCTACAATGAGCAGTTCTTC
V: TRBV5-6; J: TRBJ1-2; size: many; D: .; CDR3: CASTVDIRGYTF; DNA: TGTGCCAGCACCGTCGACATTCGGGGCTACACCTTC
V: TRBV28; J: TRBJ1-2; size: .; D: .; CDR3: CASSLLVYRLNYGYTF; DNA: TGTGCCAGCAGTTTATTGGTCTACAGGCTAAACTATGGCTACACCTTC
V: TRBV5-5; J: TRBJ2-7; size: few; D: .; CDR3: CASSPTSNFYEQYF; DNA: TGTGCCAGCAGCCCCACCTCAAATTTCTACGAGCAGTACTTC
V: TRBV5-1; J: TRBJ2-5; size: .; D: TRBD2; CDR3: CASSPGTSGGVLYQETQYF; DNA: TGCGCCAGCAGCCCCGGGACTAGCGGGGGGGTACTGTACCAAGAGACCCAGTACTTC
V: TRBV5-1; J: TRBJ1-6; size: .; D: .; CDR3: CASSLGENSPLHF; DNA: TGCGCCAGCAGCTTGGGCGAGAATTCACCCCTCCACTTT
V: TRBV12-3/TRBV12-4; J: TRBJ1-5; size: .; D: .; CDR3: CASRRGEDQPQHF; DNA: TGTGCCAGTCGTCGGGGGGAAGATCAGCCCCAGCATTTT
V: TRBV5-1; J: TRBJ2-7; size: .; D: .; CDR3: CASSPGGTDTYEQYF; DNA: TGCGCCAGCAGCCCGGGCGGGACGGATACCTACGAGCAGTACTTC
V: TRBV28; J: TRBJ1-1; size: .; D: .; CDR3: CASSPASGLNTEAFF; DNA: TGTGCCAGCAGCCCTGCCTCAGGGTTGAACACTGAAGCTTTCTTT
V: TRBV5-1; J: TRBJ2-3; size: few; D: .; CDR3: CASSLALEDTQYF; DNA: TGCGCCAGCAGCTTGGCACTGGAAGATACGCAGTATTTT
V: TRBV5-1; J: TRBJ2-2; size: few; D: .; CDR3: CASSLTERRDTGELFF; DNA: TGCGCCAGCAGCTTAACAGAACGTAGGGACACCGGGGAGCTGTTTTTT
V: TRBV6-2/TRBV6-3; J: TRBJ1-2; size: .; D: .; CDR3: CASSYTRSSYGYTF; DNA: TGTGCCAGCAGTTATACCCGCTCGTCCTATGGCTACACCTTC
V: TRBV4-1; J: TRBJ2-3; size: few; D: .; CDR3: CASSQFSASAFYF; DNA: TGCGCCAGCAGCCAATTCAGCGCGTCAGCGTTCTATTTT
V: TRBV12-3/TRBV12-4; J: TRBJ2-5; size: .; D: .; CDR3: CASSWRSGQETQYF; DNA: TGTGCCAGCAGTTGGAGGTCGGGTCAAGAGACCCAGTACTTC
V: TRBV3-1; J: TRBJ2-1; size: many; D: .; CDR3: CASSQSRVSEQFF; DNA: TGTGCCAGCAGCCAATCAAGGGTGTCCGAGCAGTTCTTC
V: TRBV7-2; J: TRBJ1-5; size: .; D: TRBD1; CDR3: CASSPQGGFNQPQHF; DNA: TGTGCCAGCAGCCCCCAGGGGGGATTCAATCAGCCCCAGCATTTT
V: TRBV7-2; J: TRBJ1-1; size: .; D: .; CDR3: CASSPDGVNTEAFF; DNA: TGTGCCAGCAGCCCAGACGGGGTGAACACTGAAGCTTTCTTT
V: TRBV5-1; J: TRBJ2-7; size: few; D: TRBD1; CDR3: CASSGGQAAYEQYF; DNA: TGCGCCAGCAGCGGGGGACAGGCCGCCTACGAGCAGTACTTC
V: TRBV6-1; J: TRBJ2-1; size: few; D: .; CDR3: CASRIDREDLVEQFF; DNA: TGTGCCAGCAGGATAGACAGGGAGGATTTGGTTGAGCAGTTCTTC
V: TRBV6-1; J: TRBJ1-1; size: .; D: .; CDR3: CASSDRAMNTEAFF; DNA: TGTGCCAGCAGTGACCGGGCTATGAACACTGAAGCTTTCTTT
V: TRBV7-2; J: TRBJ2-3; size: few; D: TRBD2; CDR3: CASSPRVGGGNADTQYF; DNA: TGTGCCAGCAGCCCAAGGGTGGGCGGGGGGAATGCAGATACGCAGTATTTT
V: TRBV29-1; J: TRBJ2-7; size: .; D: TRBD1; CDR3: CSVEDDRVYEQYF; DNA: TGCAGCGTTGAAGATGACAGGGTCTACGAGCAGTACTTC
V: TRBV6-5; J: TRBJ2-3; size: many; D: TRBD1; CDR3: CASRLVWTGGSDTQYF; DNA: TGTGCCAGCAGACTGGTATGGACAGGGGGGTCAGATACGCAGTATTTT
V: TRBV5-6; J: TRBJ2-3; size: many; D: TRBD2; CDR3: CASRMLGAGTDTQYF; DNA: TGTGCCAGCAGGATGCTAGGAGCGGGAACAGATACGCAGTATTTT
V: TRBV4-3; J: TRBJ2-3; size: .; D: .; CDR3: CASSRAPGIADTQYF; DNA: TGCGCCAGCAGCCGGGCCCCGGGGATCGCAGATACGCAGTATTTT
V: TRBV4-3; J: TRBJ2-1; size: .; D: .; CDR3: CASSQERVSYNEQFF; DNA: TGCGCCAGCAGCCAAGAGAGAGTCTCCTACAATGAGCAGTTCTTC
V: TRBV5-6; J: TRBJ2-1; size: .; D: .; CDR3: CASSFNDARANEQFF; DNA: TGTGCCAGCAGCTTCAACGACGCCAGGGCAAACGAGCAGTTCTTC
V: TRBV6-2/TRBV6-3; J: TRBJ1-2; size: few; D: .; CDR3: CASSYSTGGYTF; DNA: TGTGCCAGCAGTTACTCGACCGGTGGCTACACCTTC
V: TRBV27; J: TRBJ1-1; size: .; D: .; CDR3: CASSAYRSYTEAFF; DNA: TGTGCCAGCAGTGCCTATCGCAGCTACACTGAAGCTTTCTTT
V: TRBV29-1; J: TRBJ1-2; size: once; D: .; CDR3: CSVEVRVGGYTF; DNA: TGCAGCGTTGAAGTCAGGGTTGGTGGCTACACCTTC
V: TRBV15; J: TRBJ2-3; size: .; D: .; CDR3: CATSRVTGIADTQYF; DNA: TGTGCCACCAGCAGAGTTACAGGGATCGCAGATACGCAGTATTTT
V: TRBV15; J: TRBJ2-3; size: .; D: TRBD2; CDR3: CATSRTSGDTDTQYF; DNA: TGTGCCACCAGCAGGACTAGCGGGGACACAGATACGCAGTATTTT
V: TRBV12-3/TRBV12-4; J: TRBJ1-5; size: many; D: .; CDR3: CASSLMDRNQPQHF; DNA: TGTGCCAGCAGTTTAATGGATCGCAATCAGCCCCAGCATTTT
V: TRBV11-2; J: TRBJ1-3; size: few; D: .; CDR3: CASSTSSGNTIYF; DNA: TGTGCCAGCAGTACCTCCTCTGGAAACACCATATATTTT
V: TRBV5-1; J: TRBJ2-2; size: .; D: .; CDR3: CASSSGTTTGELFF; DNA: TGCGCCAGCAGCTCAGGGACGACCACCGGGGAGCTGTTTTTT
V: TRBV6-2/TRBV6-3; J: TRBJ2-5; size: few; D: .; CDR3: CASSFLVGETQYF; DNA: TGTGCCAGCAGTTTTCTAGTGGGCGAGACCCAGTACTTC
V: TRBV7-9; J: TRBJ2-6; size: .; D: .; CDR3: CASSLARAPPGAKVLTF; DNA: TGTGCCAGCAGCTTAGCGAGGGCTCCGCCTGGGGCCAAAGTCCTGACTTTC
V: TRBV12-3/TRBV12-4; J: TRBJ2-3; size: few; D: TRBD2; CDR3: CASSGLGGAGRTDTQYF; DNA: TGTGCCAGCAGTGGGCTGGGGGGAGCGGGGAGGACGGATACGCAGTATTTT
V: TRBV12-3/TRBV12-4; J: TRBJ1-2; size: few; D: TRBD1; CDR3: CASSSPFDRVHYGYTF; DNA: TGTGCCAGCAGTTCCCCCTTCGACAGGGTGCACTATGGCTACACCTTC
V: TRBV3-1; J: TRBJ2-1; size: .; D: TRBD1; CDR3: CASSQWGQSRQFF; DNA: TGTGCCAGCAGCCAATGGGGACAGTCCCGGCAGTTCTTC
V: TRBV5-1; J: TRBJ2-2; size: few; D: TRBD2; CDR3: CASSLPSGGANTGELFF; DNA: TGCGCCAGCAGCCTTCCTAGCGGGGGCGCGAACACCGGGGAGCTGTTTTTT
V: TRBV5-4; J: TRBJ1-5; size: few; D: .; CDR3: CASSGGPDTGNQPQHF; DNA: TGTGCCAGCAGCGGGGGCCCCGACACCGGCAATCAGCCCCAGCATTTT
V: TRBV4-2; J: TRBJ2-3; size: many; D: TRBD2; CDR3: CASSNRGGRTDTQYF; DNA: TGTGCCAGCAGTAATCGGGGGGGTCGCACAGATACGCAGTATTTT